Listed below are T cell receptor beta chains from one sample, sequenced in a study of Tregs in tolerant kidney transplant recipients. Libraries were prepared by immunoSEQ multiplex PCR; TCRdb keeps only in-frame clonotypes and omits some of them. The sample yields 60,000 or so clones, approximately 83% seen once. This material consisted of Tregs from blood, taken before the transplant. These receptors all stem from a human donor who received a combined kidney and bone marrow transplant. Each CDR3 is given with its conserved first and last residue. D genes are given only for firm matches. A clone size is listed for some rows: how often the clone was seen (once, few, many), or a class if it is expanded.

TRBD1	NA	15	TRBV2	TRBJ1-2	CASSERTGGPYGYTF	TGTGCCAGCAGCGAGAGGACAGGGGGTCCCTATGGCTACACCTTC
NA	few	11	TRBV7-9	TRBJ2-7	CASSSVDEQYF	TGTGCCAGCAGCTCGGTCGACGAGCAGTACTTC
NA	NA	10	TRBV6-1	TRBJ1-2	CASMSHGYTF	TGTGCCAGCATGTCCCATGGCTACACCTTC
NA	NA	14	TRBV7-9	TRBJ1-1	CASSLATGNTEAFF	TGTGCCAGCAGCTTAGCGACGGGGAACACTGAAGCTTTCTTT
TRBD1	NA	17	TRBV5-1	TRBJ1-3	CASSPVIPGGSGNTIYF	TGCGCCAGCAGCCCGGTTATCCCAGGGGGCTCTGGAAACACCATATATTTT
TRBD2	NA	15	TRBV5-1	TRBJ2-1	CASSLEASGGYEQFF	TGCGCCAGCAGCTTGGAGGCTAGCGGGGGCTATGAGCAGTTCTTC
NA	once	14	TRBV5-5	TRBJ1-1	CASSQRSRDTEAFF	TGTGCCAGCAGCCAAAGGTCAAGGGACACTGAAGCTTTCTTT
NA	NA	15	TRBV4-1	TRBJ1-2	CASSQPRSGAYGYTF	TGCGCCAGCAGCCAACCCCGGTCAGGGGCGTATGGCTACACCTTC
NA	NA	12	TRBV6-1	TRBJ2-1	CASSERGNEQFF	TGTGCCAGCAGTGAACGGGGAAACGAGCAGTTCTTC
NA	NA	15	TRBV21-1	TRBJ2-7	CASSKGTSGSYEQYF	TGTGCCAGCAGCAAAGGAACTAGCGGGTCCTACGAGCAGTACTTC
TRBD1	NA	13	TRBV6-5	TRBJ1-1	CASSYRGRTEAFF	TGTGCCAGCAGTTACAGGGGGCGCACTGAAGCTTTCTTT
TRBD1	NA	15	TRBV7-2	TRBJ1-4	CASSRLTGSNEKLFF	TGTGCCAGCAGCCGACTGACAGGGAGTAATGAAAAACTGTTTTTT
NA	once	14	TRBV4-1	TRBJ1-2	CASSQVGSLGGYTF	TGCGCCAGCAGCCAAGTGGGGTCCCTGGGTGGCTACACCTTC
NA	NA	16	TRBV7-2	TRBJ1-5	CASSLEPRGMDQPQHF	TGTGCCAGCAGCTTAGAGCCACGGGGGATGGATCAGCCCCAGCATTTT
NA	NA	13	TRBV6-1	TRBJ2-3	CASSEQATDTQYF	TGTGCCAGCAGTGAACAGGCTACAGATACGCAGTATTTT
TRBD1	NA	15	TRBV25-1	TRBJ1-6	CASSPTTGGGAPLHF	TGTGCCAGCAGTCCTACTACAGGGGGAGGGGCACCCCTCCACTTT
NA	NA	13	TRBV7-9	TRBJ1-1	CASSLGGGTEAFF	TGTGCCAGCAGCTTAGGGGGCGGGACTGAAGCTTTCTTT
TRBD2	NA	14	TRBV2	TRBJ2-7	CASSETSGRNEQYF	TGTGCCAGCAGTGAGACTAGCGGGAGGAACGAGCAGTACTTC
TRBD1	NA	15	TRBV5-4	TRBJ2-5	CASSSERQGKETQYF	TGTGCCAGCAGCTCCGAAAGACAGGGGAAAGAGACCCAGTACTTC
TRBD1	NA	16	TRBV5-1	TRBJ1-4	CASSTNRGQANEKLFF	TGCGCCAGCAGCACCAACAGGGGGCAAGCTAATGAAAAACTGTTTTTT
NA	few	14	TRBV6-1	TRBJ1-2	CASSLGFGAHGYTF	TGTGCCAGCAGTTTGGGCTTCGGTGCGCATGGCTACACCTTC
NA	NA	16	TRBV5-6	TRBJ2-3	CASGPSAGARTDTQYF	TGTGCCAGCGGCCCTAGTGCAGGGGCCCGCACAGATACGCAGTATTTT
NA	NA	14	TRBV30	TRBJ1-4	CAWSQTAPNEKLFF	TGTGCCTGGAGTCAGACCGCCCCGAATGAAAAACTGTTTTTT
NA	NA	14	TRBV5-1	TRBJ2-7	CASSFTGTLGEQYF	TGCGCCAGCAGCTTCACAGGGACCCTTGGGGAGCAGTACTTC
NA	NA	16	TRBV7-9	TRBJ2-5	CASSPGPSRAQETQYF	TGTGCCAGCAGCCCTGGACCCTCTAGGGCCCAAGAGACCCAGTACTTC
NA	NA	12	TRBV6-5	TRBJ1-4	CASRGSPEKLFF	TGTGCCAGCAGGGGTTCACCCGAAAAACTGTTTTTT
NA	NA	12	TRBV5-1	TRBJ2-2	CASSFLAGELFF	TGCGCCAGCAGCTTCCTGGCCGGGGAGCTGTTTTTT
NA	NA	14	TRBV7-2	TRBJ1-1	CASSPGGLNTEAFF	TGTGCCAGCAGCCCCGGCGGGTTGAACACTGAAGCTTTCTTT
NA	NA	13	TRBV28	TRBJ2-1	CASSLLDLQRQFF	TGTGCCAGCAGTTTGCTGGATCTTCAACGGCAGTTCTTC